The 31 T cell receptor beta chains below were found in one sample sequenced in a study of vaccination and CD4 T cells after COVID-19. Their target antigens are unknown. With the Oncomine TCR Beta short-read assay, DNA from cultured CD4+ T cells was sequenced. In TCRdb, the PCR reads were re-called with MiXCR into one record per CDR3 protein. In the table there are some 25,000 distinct CDR3 sequences, 40% to 50% of which are singletons. The treatment: roughly ten-day PBMC culture with coronavirus spike peptide pools or control peptides (ViraFEST assay). Input material: CD4+ T cells from blood, cultured in vitro. Every receptor here comes from a human donor who had recovered from COVID-19.

The chain links TRBV10-1 to TRBJ2-3; D may be TRBD2 (6 bases). V lost 0 bases and J 4 bases, leaving 20 bases between the germline ends. The germline CDR1 and CDR2 sequences are WNHNN and SYGVQD (reference sequence). This CDR3 is built from 18 residues. This CDR3 is CASSESAGGTPSADTQYF. CDR3 DNA: TGCGCCAGCAGTGAGTCAGCCGGAGGGACCCCCAGCGCAGATACGCAGTATTTT.

This clonotype has a handful of counts. V usage is TRBV7-3 and J usage is TRBJ2-2; the D gene could be TRBD1 or TRBD2 (5 bases each). The V end lost 2 bases, the J end lost 3 bases, and 10 bases lay between the germline ends. CDR1 is SGHTA and CDR2 is FQGTGA in the germline V gene. The CDR3 extends over 15 amino acids. CDR3 sequence (DNA): TGTGCCAGCAGCTTAGCAGGGCGGGACACCGGGGAGCTGTTTTTT. Amino acid sequence: CASSLAGRDTGELFF.

The gene calls are TRBV2 and TRBJ2-7; weak D call: TRBD2 (6 bases). Germline loops: CDR1 SNHLY, CDR2 FYNNEI. CDR3 size: 16 residues. Trimming took off 2 bases at V and 2 bases at J, with 16 bases between the two ends. CDR3 region: CASSERQRRGAYEQYF. CDR3 nucleotides: TGTGCCAGCAGTGAACGTCAGCGGCGGGGAGCCTACGAGCAGTACTTC.

This chain links TRBV20-1 with TRBJ2-5; 11 bases match TRBD2. The junction had 4 bases not matched to a gene; V was cut back by 0 bases and J by 1 base. The length of the CDR3 is 16 residues. Germline CDR1 reads DFQATT; CDR2 reads SNEGSKA (reference sequence). The DNA of the CDR3 is TGCAGTGCTAGAGATGGGACTAGCGGCTGCCAAGAGACCCAGTACTTC. This codes for CSARDGTSGCQETQYF.

CDR3 in amino acids: CATSEPSVRISNQPQHF. DNA of the CDR3: TGTGCCACCAGTGAGCCCTCCGTCCGCATTAGCAATCAGCCCCAGCATTTT. V gene TRBV24-1 combines with J gene TRBJ1-5; D remains ambiguous. Germline lookup yields CDR1 KGHDR and CDR2 SFDVKD. Trimming removed 4 bases from V and 0 bases from J, with 15 bases in between. This CDR3 region has 17 residues.

This chain joins TRBV10-1 and TRBJ2-2, with D hard to call. The V end was cut by 3 bases, the J end by 6 bases, with 8 bases between. The CDR3 loop spans 13 amino acids. CDR1 is WNHNN and CDR2 is SYGVQD in the germline V gene (reference sequence). The CDR3, as DNA: TGCGCCAGCAGTGACCCCGGGTCCGGGGAGCTGTTTTTT. This encodes CASSDPGSGELFF.

V gene TRBV20-1 combines with J gene TRBJ1-6, with 7 bases identical to TRBD1. With V trimmed by 3 bases and J by 3 bases, 8 bases remained unmatched. The CDR3 sequence is 16 residues long. Germline loops: CDR1 DFQATT, CDR2 SNEGSKA (reference sequence). The CDR3 sequence: CSARDDREFYNSPLHF. The CDR3 DNA is TGCAGTGCTAGGGATGACAGGGAGTTCTATAATTCACCCCTCCACTTT.

In this sample, this clonotype turned up once. The chain has TRBV19 and TRBJ2-5, with TRBD1 identical over 10 bases. From germline, CDR1 is LNHDA and CDR2 SQIVND (reference sequence). Germline trimming cut 5 bases from V and 4 bases from J; bases unmatched to any gene: 10. The CDR3 has 16 residues. CDR3 in amino acids: CASSASRDRGRETQYF. CDR3 coding DNA: TGTGCCAGTAGTGCGTCCCGGGACAGGGGAAGAGAGACCCAGTACTTC.

V gene TRBV6-5 combines with J gene TRBJ1-2; D might be TRBD1 (5 bases). This CDR3 spans 14 amino acids. Germline values: CDR1 MNHEY, CDR2 SVGAGI. V gave up 4 bases and J gave up 1 base, with 10 bases separating them. The CDR3 sequence is CASSSPGINYGYTF. CDR3 DNA sequence: TGTGCCAGCAGTTCTCCAGGGATTAACTATGGCTACACCTTC.

This clonotype was counted only a few times. V gene TRBV11-3 combines with J gene TRBJ1-6; D is perhaps TRBD1 (5 bases). The V end was cut by 5 bases, the J end by 10 bases, with 15 bases between. The CDR3 has 14 amino acids. Per germline, CDR1 SGHNT and CDR2 YENEEA. CDR3 region: CASSPTAGGSPLHF. CDR3 bases: TGTGCCAGCAGCCCGACTGCCGGGGGATCACCCCTCCACTTT.

The chain recombines TRBV7-6 with TRBJ2-3; 8 bases map to TRBD1. Germline V gene lookup returns CDR1 SGHVS and CDR2 FNYEAQ. This CDR3 has 15 amino acids. V shed 5 bases, J shed 2 bases, and the junction held 6 bases outside the gene matches. CDR3 region: CASSPRQGPTDTQYF. CDR3 nucleotides: TGTGCCAGCAGCCCCCGACAGGGGCCCACAGATACGCAGTATTTT.

This clonotype appeared a few times. This chain joins TRBV20-1 and TRBJ2-1; 7 bases line up with TRBD2. The V and J ends lost 3 bases and 7 bases, in that order; junction bases with no gene match: 9. The CDR3 contains 14 residues. Germline loops: CDR1 DFQATT, CDR2 SNEGSKA (reference sequence). The CDR3 coding sequence is TGCAGTGCTAGTTCGGCTAGCGGTCGGAATGAGCAGTTCTTC. Protein product: CSASSASGRNEQFF.

This clonotype has just a few counts. The chain combines TRBV6-4 with TRBJ1-2; D is uncertain. Germline values: CDR1 MRHNA, CDR2 SNTAGT. Trimming left V 0 bases short and J 7 bases short, with 15 bases between. The CDR3 consists of 15 residues. The CDR3 DNA follows: TGTGCCAGCAGTGACTCAACGAACGGGTTAGCTGGCTACACCTTC. It specifies CASSDSTNGLAGYTF.

J is TRBJ2-7 and V is TRBV6-5; TRBD1 matches at 7 bases. This CDR3 has 16 residues. The J segment lost 2 bases and the V segment lost 3 bases, leaving 10 bases of the junction unmatched. The germline V gene has CDR1 MNHEY and CDR2 SVGAGI. CDR3 bases: TGTGCCAGCAGTTATCGAAACGGACAGGCAGCCTACGAGCAGTACTTC. Its translation: CASSYRNGQAAYEQYF.

The chain has TRBV7-3 and TRBJ2-7; 12 nucleotides line up with TRBD2. Germline values: CDR1 SGHTA, CDR2 FQGTGA. This CDR3 has 15 residues. V shed 2 bases and J 4 bases; nucleotides not matched to a gene: 3. The CDR3 nucleotides are TGTGCCAGCAGCTTAGGACTAGCGGGAAAATACGAGCAGTACTTC. Translated, it gives CASSLGLAGKYEQYF.

Concerning this clonotype itself: At one of its ends the junction is not consistent with the germline gene, which may arise from a read error. This chain connects TRBV25-1 to TRBJ2-1; 7 nucleotides line up with TRBD2. Germline V CDR1 and CDR2: MGHDK, SYGVNS. The CDR3 contains 13 residues. This chain's CDR3 is CTSRAQGGNEQFF. The CDR3 DNA reads TGTACCAGCAGGGCTCAGGGAGGGAATGAGCAGTTCTTC.

This chain connects TRBV7-3 to TRBJ2-5, with a tentative D call TRBD2 (7 bases). Germline V gene lookup returns CDR1 SGHTA and CDR2 FQGTGA. There are 13 residues in the CDR3. The V gene lost 5 bases and the J gene lost 2 bases, with 9 bases spanning the gap. CDR3 in amino acids: CASSEGGQETQYF. The CDR3 nucleotides are TGTGCCAGCAGCGAGGGGGGGCAAGAGACCCAGTACTTC.

CDR3 protein: CASSFQGRRNTEAFF. The CDR3 DNA reads as TGTGCCAGCAGCTTCCAAGGACGTAGGAACACTGAAGCTTTCTTT. The chain employs TRBV5-4 and TRBJ1-1; D gene uncertain. The germline V gene encodes CDR1 SGHNT and CDR2 YYREEE (reference sequence). V was shortened by 2 bases and J by 1 base, with 12 bases between the two germline ends. This CDR3 is 15 amino acids long.

This clonotype occurred a few times. The J gene is TRBJ2-3, the V gene TRBV6-4; TRBD2 is a possible D gene (5 bases). This CDR3 is built from 15 residues. Germline V gene lookup returns CDR1 MRHNA and CDR2 SNTAGT. Trimming removed 6 bases at V and 5 bases at J, with 18 bases between. The CDR3 spells CASSQSAGWGDTQYF. DNA for the CDR3: TGTGCCAGCAGCCAGTCGGCGGGTTGGGGAGATACGCAGTATTTT.

This sequence joins TRBV27 and TRBJ1-2; D is uncertain. The CDR3 consists of 14 residues. Per the germline V gene, CDR1 is MNHEY and CDR2 is SMNVEV (reference sequence). Deletions cut 2 bases from V and 0 bases from J, with 7 bases between. The CDR3 protein is CASSLRDTNYGYTF. The CDR3 coding sequence is TGTGCCAGCAGTTTAAGAGATACTAACTATGGCTACACCTTC.

The chain has TRBV10-2 and TRBJ2-1; 12 bases align to TRBD2. Losses at the gene ends were 6 bases for V and 7 bases for J; bases not matched to a gene: 7. Per the germline V gene, CDR1 is WSHSY and CDR2 is SAAADI. The CDR3 consists of 15 residues. CDR3 amino acids: CASSPGLAGGNEQFF. The CDR3 DNA is TGCGCCAGCAGCCCTGGGCTAGCGGGAGGGAATGAGCAGTTCTTC.

This chain joins TRBV7-2 and TRBJ2-1; 7 bases map to TRBD1. CDR1 and CDR2 from the germline V gene are SGHTA and FQGNSA. The CDR3 totals 15 residues. V dropped 1 base and J dropped 15; count of bases not matched to a gene: 15. This CDR3 reads CASSLDLAGTEGSFF. CDR3 DNA: TGTGCCAGCAGCTTAGACTTGGCCGGGACAGAGGGTTCGTTCTTC.

Only a few counts were recorded for this clonotype. The chain uses TRBV18 and TRBJ1-1; TRBD1 matches 9 bases. Germline V lookup: CDR1 KGHSH, CDR2 LQKENI. The CDR3 is 16 amino acids. V dropped 6 bases and J dropped 1; count of bases not matched to a gene: 9. In DNA, the CDR3 is TGTGCCAGCTCCAGAACACAGGGGGCGGCGAACACTGAAGCTTTCTTT. Encoded protein: CASSRTQGAANTEAFF.

The V call is TRBV7-8, the J call TRBJ2-1, with D possibly TRBD2 on 5 matching bases. V was trimmed by 5 bases and J by 5 bases, leaving 7 bases between them. The germline V gene encodes CDR1 SGHVS and CDR2 FQNEAQ. The CDR3 has 12 residues. The CDR3 DNA is TGTGCCAGCAGCCCAGCGGACAATGAGCAGTTCTTC. As protein: CASSPADNEQFF.

V usage is TRBV20-1 and J usage is TRBJ2-1, with a possible D match to TRBD1 (6 bases). Trimming took off 3 bases at V and 5 bases at J, with 14 bases between the two ends. The CDR3 has 14 amino acids. CDR1 is DFQATT, CDR2 SNEGSKA, per germline (reference sequence). The CDR3 DNA is TGCAGTGCTAGGGGCCAGGGGCGGCACAATGAGCAGTTCTTC. It yields the protein CSARGQGRHNEQFF.

The chain joins TRBV19 to TRBJ2-7, with 13 bases aligning to TRBD2. Trimming at V came to 7 bases and at J to 0 bases, leaving 12 bases not matched to a gene. The CDR3 has 18 amino acids. Looked up from germline, CDR1 is LNHDA and CDR2 is SQIVND (reference sequence). CDR3 sequence (DNA): TGTGCCAGTACCGAGCCTTATGGGACTAGCGGGACCTCCTACGAGCAGTACTTC. It codes for CASTEPYGTSGTSYEQYF. Full variable domain (missing parts from reference TRBV19 and TRBJ2-7): DGGITQSPKYLFRKEGQNVTLSCEQNLNHDAMYWYRQDPGQGLRLIYYSQIVNDFQKGDIAEGYSVSREKKESFPLTVTSAQKNPTAFYLCASTEPYGTSGTSYEQYFGPGTRLTVT.

This chain links TRBV12-3 or TRBV12-4 with TRBJ2-7; D unclear. V was cut by 3 bases and J by 3 bases, with 6 bases left in between. This CDR3 has 12 amino acids. The CDR3 reads CASSFMGYEQYF. DNA of the CDR3: TGTGCCAGCAGTTTCATGGGCTACGAGCAGTACTTC.

The chain joins TRBV5-1 to TRBJ1-5, with 8 positions matching TRBD1. V shed 3 bases, J shed 1 base, and the junction held 21 bases outside the gene matches. The CDR3 is made up of 21 amino acids. Germline-derived CDR1 and CDR2 are SGHRS and YFSETQ. The CDR3: CASSSGRVADRERMSNQPQHF. The CDR3 DNA sequence: TGCGCCAGCAGCTCTGGAAGGGTGGCGGACAGGGAAAGAATGAGCAATCAGCCCCAGCATTTT.

This clonotype was recorded a few times. V gene TRBV27 combines with J gene TRBJ1-2; D unclear. The CDR3 runs to 16 residues. Germline CDR1 MNHEY, CDR2 SMNVEV (reference sequence). Trimming took off 4 bases at V and 8 bases at J, with 23 bases between the two ends. The CDR3 region has the DNA TGTGCCAGCAGTTCCACCCCCCTGATGGGGTCGGGAGGCTACACCTTC. It codes for CASSSTPLMGSGGYTF.

This clonotype was found a few times. This rearrangement joins TRBV24-1 to TRBJ2-7; D possibly corresponds to TRBD2 (5 bases). The V and J ends lost 5 bases and 0 bases respectively, with 7 bases between them. Per the germline V gene, CDR1 is KGHDR and CDR2 is SFDVKD. The CDR3 has 13 residues. DNA of the CDR3: TGTGCCACCAGTGGAGGGAACTCCTACGAGCAGTACTTC. Translated, it gives CATSGGNSYEQYF.

This clonotype was counted only a few times. This chain uses TRBV25-1 with TRBJ2-5; 8 bases agree with TRBD2. Trimming took 8 bases from V and 6 from J; bases not matched to a gene: 8. In germline, CDR1 is MGHDK, CDR2 SYGVNS. This CDR3 has 13 amino acids. CDR3 protein: CASEEAGAKTQYF. CDR3 coding DNA: TGTGCCAGCGAGGAAGCGGGAGCAAAGACCCAGTACTTC.